This note documents a single T cell receptor (beta chain) sequence. Trimming at V came to 1 base and at J to 5 bases, leaving 9 bases not matched to a gene. The germline gives CDR1 SGHDT, CDR2 YYEEEE. The CDR3 has 16 residues. The data were produced by immunoSEQ multiplex PCR, yet TCRdb's version contains in-frame clones alone and is incomplete. The data contain 130,000 or so clones, more than 80% of them singletons. The data belong to a study of blood T cell repertoires in COVID-19. Turning to the study itself: The study drew acute and convalescent COVID-19 samples from the United States, Italy and Spain.

The chain couples TRBV5-6 to TRBJ1-2, with TRBD1 identical over 9 bases. Specimen: peripheral blood. This receptor was taken from a human donor in a cohort sampled during active COVID-19. The CDR3 here is CASSLWGQGVRYGYTF. The CDR3 DNA follows: TGTGCCAGCAGCTTGTGGGGACAGGGCGTACGATATGGCTACACCTTC. The full variable domain, in which reference TRBV5-6 and TRBJ1-2 provide the parts outside the CDR3, is DAGVTQSPTHLIKTRGQQVTLRCSPKSGHDTVSWYQQALGQGPQFIFQYYEEEERQRGNFPDRFSGHQFPNYSSELNVNALLLGDSALYLCASSLWGQGVRYGYTFGSGTRLTVV.